These T cell receptor beta chains were read from a single sample in a study of blood T cells in healthy people across ages. Via MiXCR, TCRdb re-called the 5' RACE reads, giving one row per CDR3 protein. The sample shows 1.5 million to 2 million distinct CDR3 sequences, 28% of them seen only once. The sample taken for sequencing was blood. The receptors come from a woman in her twenties or thirties in good health. Each CDR3 is given with its conserved first and last residue. A D gene is named only where the DNA matches it firmly. Some rows mark clone size as missing; the rest say once, few, many or name a class of expanded clone.

d_call,j_call,v_call,clone_size,cdr3_aa,cdr3_nt
NA,TRBJ2-2,TRBV14,few,CASSRPSPPGELFF,TGTGCCAGCAGCCGCCCTAGTCCCCCCGGGGAGCTGTTTTTT
NA,TRBJ1-5,TRBV28,few,CASRGGAEQPQHF,TGTGCCAGCAGGGGAGGCGCGGAACAGCCCCAGCATTTT
NA,TRBJ2-1,TRBV7-9,NA,CASRATVGPREQFF,TGTGCCAGCAGAGCGACGGTCGGACCGCGGGAGCAGTTCTTC
NA,TRBJ2-3,TRBV19,NA,CASMTRPGARDTQYF,TGTGCCAGTATGACCCGCCCGGGGGCAAGGGATACGCAGTATTTT
NA,TRBJ1-5,TRBV28,once,CASSRVWPQHF,TGTGCCAGCAGCCGCGTCTGGCCCCAGCATTTT
NA,TRBJ1-1,TRBV29-1,NA,CSATGFNTEAFF,TGCAGCGCTACTGGCTTCAACACTGAAGCTTTCTTT
NA,TRBJ1-2,TRBV9,few,CASSVEWQTNYGYTF,TGTGCCAGCAGCGTAGAATGGCAGACTAACTATGGCTACACCTTC
NA,TRBJ1-5,TRBV2,NA,CASLRGPESAQHF,TGTGCCAGCCTCAGGGGCCCCGAGTCCGCCCAGCATTTT
NA,TRBJ2-1,TRBV5-4,few,CASSYPETFNEQFF,TGTGCCAGCAGTTATCCAGAGACTTTCAATGAGCAGTTCTTC
NA,TRBJ1-2,TRBV12-3/TRBV12-4,NA,CASSLGPVRHLGYTF,TGTGCCAGCAGTTTGGGGCCAGTGCGGCATCTTGGCTACACCTTC
NA,TRBJ2-7,TRBV6-6,NA,CASSYPGGTGDNEQYF,TGTGCCAGCAGTTACCCCGGGGGGACAGGAGACAACGAGCAGTACTTC
TRBD1,TRBJ2-1,TRBV12-3/TRBV12-4,NA,CASSKIQGSEQFF,TGTGCCAGCAGCAAAATACAGGGGAGTGAGCAGTTCTTC
NA,TRBJ1-6,TRBV5-1,few,CASSPDGPNSPLHF,TGCGCCAGCAGCCCCGACGGACCTAATTCACCCCTCCACTTT
TRBD1,TRBJ2-3,TRBV14,NA,CASSPTLTGDGDTQYF,TGTGCCAGCAGCCCAACCCTGACAGGGGACGGGGATACGCAGTATTTT
NA,TRBJ1-4,TRBV4-1,few,CASSQDMGARGEKLFF,TGCGCCAGCAGCCAAGATATGGGGGCGAGGGGCGAAAAACTGTTTTTT
TRBD2,TRBJ2-3,TRBV4-2,few,CASSQEVKAGGSGTDTQYF,TGTGCCAGCAGCCAAGAGGTAAAAGCGGGGGGGTCTGGCACAGATACGCAGTATTTT
NA,TRBJ1-3,TRBV2,NA,CASSSGPGGNTIYF,TGTGCCAGCAGCTCCGGGCCCGGAGGAAACACCATATATTTT
TRBD2,TRBJ2-3,TRBV28,few,CASSLGGLAGERDTQYF,TGTGCCAGCAGTTTGGGGGGGCTAGCGGGGGAGCGGGATACGCAGTATTTT
NA,TRBJ2-3,TRBV6-5,few,CASRLSDTQYF,TGTGCCAGCCGCCTGTCAGATACGCAGTATTTT
TRBD2,TRBJ2-5,TRBV28,NA,CASHSGGACETQYF,TGTGCCAGCCATAGCGGGGGGGCCTGTGAGACCCAGTACTTC
TRBD2,TRBJ2-7,TRBV28,NA,CASRPGGGSSYEQYF,TGTGCCAGCAGACCTGGGGGGGGGAGCTCCTACGAGCAGTACTTC
NA,TRBJ2-3,TRBV12-3/TRBV12-4,few,CASNRAEGTDTQYF,TGTGCCAGCAATCGGGCGGAGGGCACAGATACGCAGTATTTT
TRBD1,TRBJ1-2,TRBV20-1,few,CSTPFLRTGGGGYTF,TGCAGTACCCCATTTTTAAGGACAGGGGGGGGAGGCTACACCTTC
TRBD1,TRBJ1-1,TRBV20-1,few,CSARTQTGVNTEAFF,TGCAGTGCTAGAACCCAAACAGGGGTGAACACTGAAGCTTTCTTT
TRBD1,TRBJ2-7,TRBV5-1,many,CASRRQGSSKQYF,TGCGCCAGCCGACGACAGGGCAGCAGCAAGCAGTACTTC
TRBD1,TRBJ1-2,TRBV20-1,few,CSARDRGQDNYGYTF,TGCAGTGCTAGAGATCGAGGACAGGACAACTATGGCTACACCTTC
NA,TRBJ2-5,TRBV5-1,few,CASSLASGVFKETQYF,TGCGCCAGCAGCTTGGCCTCGGGAGTATTCAAGGAGACCCAGTACTTC
NA,TRBJ1-5,TRBV24-1,NA,CATSDFNTNQPQHF,TGTGCCACCAGTGACTTCAACACCAATCAGCCCCAGCATTTT
TRBD1,TRBJ2-6,TRBV7-9,few,CASISTGAVSGANVLTF,TGTGCCAGCATCTCGACAGGGGCCGTCTCTGGGGCCAACGTCCTGACTTTC
NA,TRBJ2-1,TRBV20-1,NA,CSALRSHNEQFF,TGCAGTGCTTTGCGCTCCCACAATGAGCAGTTCTTC